The clone carrying this T cell receptor beta chain was counted at least ten times. Its antigen is as yet unknown. This specimen belongs to a study of human T cells and chemical hapten exposure. Study-wide background: Once 0.01% DPC had been applied to the upper back by patch test, readings were taken at 6 days.

General study results and limits: The formation of large CDR3 similarity clusters by expanded TCRs significantly exceeded that of controls.

Original analysis: Sample TCR totals centred on a median of roughly 96,000, ranging roughly 23,224 to 690,600. TCRdb itself ran the RACE reads through MiXCR, one entry per CDR3 protein. The V and J calls reflect TCRdb's pipeline rather than the authors' work. This table has fewer than 130,000 distinct CDR3 sequences, about 11% appearing once. Time point reported: patch test 1, 2 weeks after DPC sensitization. Treatment in this sample: therapeutic diphenylcyclopropenone sensitization with weekly scalp DPC. The origin of this receptor is a woman in her forties with alopecia areata. Some clones in this sample may be carry-over from other donors' samples. Sequences were derived from whole blood, sampled in connection with sensitization to the hapten diphenylcyclopropenone (DPC).

The CDR3 nucleotides read TGCAGTGCCTACAGGGGAGGTGAAGCTTTCTTT. Translation gives CSAYRGGEAFF. The V and J genes are TRBV20-1 and TRBJ1-1, with TRBD1 identical over 7 bases. The CDR3 has 11 amino acids. Trimming at V came to 6 bases and at J to 7 bases, leaving 5 bases not matched to a gene. The germline V gene has CDR1 DFQATT and CDR2 SNEGSKA (reference sequence).